Reported below is one T cell receptor (beta chain). What it binds is not known. The record originates from a study of shared clonotypes between healthy human individuals. Study overall: A donor's plate count was three for CD4 naive and three for CD4 memory; CD8 naive had two and CD8 memory one.

Germline V lookup: CDR1 SGDLS, CDR2 YYNGEE. This CDR3 contains 16 residues. The V gene lost 9 bases and the J gene lost 3 bases, with 23 bases spanning the gap. Overall study findings and caveats: The authors expected sequencing depth to affect clonotype sharing among donors. Compared with memory subsets, naive subsets generally had larger estimated richness.

Data came from immunoSEQ multiplex PCR; TCRdb stores just in-frame clones and leaves some out. The repertoire has roughly 2,500,000 clones, roughly 93% of them found once; the top ten carry about 0.39%. This chain connects TRBV9 to TRBJ2-3, with D possibly being TRBD2 (7 bases). The sequencing sample was made of naive CD4+ T cells from PBMCs. Sample subset: CD45RA+ positively selected. This sequence originates from a man between 18 and 35 years old in good health. Some clones in this sample may be carry-over from other donors' samples. CDR3: CATSPGGGFVTDTQYF. The CDR3 DNA reads as TGTGCCACCTCCCCGGGGGGCGGGTTCGTGACAGATACGCAGTATTTT.